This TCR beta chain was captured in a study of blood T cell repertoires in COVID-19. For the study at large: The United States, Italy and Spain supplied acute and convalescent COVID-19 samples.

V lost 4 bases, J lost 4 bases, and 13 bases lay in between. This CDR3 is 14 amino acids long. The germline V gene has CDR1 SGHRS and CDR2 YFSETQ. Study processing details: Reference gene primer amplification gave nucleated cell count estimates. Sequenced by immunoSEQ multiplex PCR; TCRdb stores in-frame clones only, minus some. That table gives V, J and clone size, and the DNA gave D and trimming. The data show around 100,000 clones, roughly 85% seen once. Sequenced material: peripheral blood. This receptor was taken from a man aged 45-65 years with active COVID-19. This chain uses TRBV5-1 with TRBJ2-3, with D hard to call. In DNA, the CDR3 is TGCGCCAGCAGCCTCGGAGACTTTTCAGATACGCAGTATTTT. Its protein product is CASSLGDFSDTQYF.